Here is one TCR beta chain with its context. Its specificity is not known. This record belongs to a study of T cells expressing NK-cell markers. Study outcomes and limitations: A range of about 1.0-7.5% of CD8+ T cells consisted of dominant NKG2C+ clonotypes in about six donors. The leading position in the CD3+CD56-NKG2C+ fraction of a handful of donors also went to these clonotypes.

The germline V gene has CDR1 SGHAT and CDR2 FQNNGV. The CDR3 length is 16 residues. The authors made TCR beta cDNA libraries by 5'RACE template switching. This switching added a universal primer site and UMIs. From its re-call of the 5' RACE reads, TCRdb lists each CDR3 protein once, without DNA. The listing records around 550,000 distinct CDR3 sequences. The sample was blood T cells: a sorted CD56 or NKG2C T cell subset, CD4+ or CD8+ T cells, or bulk PBMC T cells (not recorded which). This sequence joins TRBV11-2 and TRBJ2-1; TCRdb returns TRBD1, unconfirmable since there is no DNA. This sequence was found in a man younger than 35 in good health. The CDR3 is CASSLDPGPLRHEQFF.